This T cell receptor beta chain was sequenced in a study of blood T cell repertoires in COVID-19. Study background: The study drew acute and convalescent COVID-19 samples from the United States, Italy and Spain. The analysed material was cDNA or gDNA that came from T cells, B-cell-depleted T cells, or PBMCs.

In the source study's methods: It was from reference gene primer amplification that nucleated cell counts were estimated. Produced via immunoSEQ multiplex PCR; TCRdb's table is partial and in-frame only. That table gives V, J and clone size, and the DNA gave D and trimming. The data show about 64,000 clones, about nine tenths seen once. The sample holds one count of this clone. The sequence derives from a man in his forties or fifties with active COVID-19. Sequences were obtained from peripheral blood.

The CDR3 nucleotides read TGTGCCAGCAGTTCTACAGGGAGCCCGGCAACTAATGAAAAACTGTTTTTT. This encodes CASSSTGSPATNEKLFF. The genes are TRBV2 and TRBJ1-4; D might be TRBD1 (6 bases). CDR1 and CDR2 (germline): SNHLY, FYNNEI. The CDR3 consists of 17 residues. Trimming took 5 bases from V and 0 from J, leaving 16 bases between them. Full variable domain (outside the CDR3, taken from reference TRBV2 and TRBJ1-4): EPEVTQTPSHQVTQMGQEVILRCVPISNHLYFYWYRQILGQKVEFLVSFYNNEISEKSEIFDDQFSVERPDGSNFTLKIRSTKLEDSAMYFCASSSTGSPATNEKLFFGSGTQLSVL.